Listed here are 24 T cell receptor beta chains from one sample, sequenced in a study of shared clonotypes between healthy human individuals. Repertoires were generated with immunoSEQ multiplex PCR, while TCRdb's copy carries only in-frame clones and drops some. The table shows around 2,000,000 clones, with 85% to 95% occurring only once. Sequencing was carried out using naive CD4+ T cells sorted from blood. Subset noted: CD45RA+ positively selected. The receptor source for this set is a man between 18 and 35 years old in good health.

The chain employs TRBV19 and TRBJ1-3; D might be TRBD1 (5 bases). This CDR3 spans 13 amino acids. Trimming shortened V by 7 bases and J by 8 bases, and 15 bases separated the two germline ends. The V gene's germline CDR1 is LNHDA and CDR2 SQIVND (reference sequence). DNA for the CDR3: TGTGCCAGTACCCATGCAGGGTTGGACACCATATATTTT. Translation: CASTHAGLDTIYF.

To note about this clone: Other nucleotide sequences in the sample specify the same CDR3. The chain employs TRBV11-2 and TRBJ2-7; TRBD2 matches at 11 bases. The CDR3 sequence is 15 residues long. Germline CDR1 SGHAT, CDR2 FQNNGV. J lost 2 bases, V lost 3 bases, and 3 bases had no gene match. CDR3 DNA sequence: TGTGCCAGCAGCTTTACTAGCGGGGGTCCCTACGAGCAGTACTTC. This codes for CASSFTSGGPYEQYF.

The rearrangement joins TRBV7-8 to TRBJ2-7, with unresolved D. Trimming took off 4 bases at V and 7 bases at J, with 23 bases between the two ends. This CDR3 is 16 amino acids long. Per germline, CDR1 SGHVS and CDR2 FQNEAQ. The CDR3 bases are TGTGCCAGCAGCTCGCGCACCGGTGTATCGCCACGAGAGCAGTACTTC. Its protein is CASSSRTGVSPREQYF.

V gene TRBV7-9 combines with J gene TRBJ1-4; no definite D call. The CDR3 sequence is 15 residues long. V was pared by 5 bases and J by 0 bases, with 10 bases between. CDR1 is SEHNR, CDR2 FQNEAQ, per germline (reference sequence). The CDR3 nucleotides are TGTGCCAGCAGCCGGGCCTCTGCAACTAATGAAAAACTGTTTTTT. Residues: CASSRASATNEKLFF.

As concerns this clone: One end of the junction varies from germline; a read error may be responsible. The chain has TRBV7-7 and TRBJ2-2; D is perhaps TRBD1 (5 bases). Germline CDR1 SSHAT, CDR2 FNYEAQ (reference sequence). The length of the CDR3 is 14 residues. CDR3: CASSLGVNTGELFF. DNA for the CDR3: TGTGCTAGCAGCTTAGGGGTAAACACCGGGGAGCTGTTTTTT.

This chain uses TRBV20-1 with TRBJ1-1; 8 nucleotides agree with TRBD1. J gave up 8 bases and V 6 bases, and 5 bases lay outside the gene matches. In germline, CDR1 is DFQATT, CDR2 SNEGSKA (reference sequence). The CDR3 extends over 11 amino acids. The CDR3 spells CSARTGKEAFF. The CDR3 bases are TGCAGTGCCCGGACAGGGAAGGAAGCTTTCTTT.

The chain has TRBV28 and TRBJ2-2; D remains ambiguous. CDR1 and CDR2 from the germline V gene are MDHEN and SYDVKM. The CDR3 contains 13 residues. Trimming removed 8 bases at V and 0 bases at J, with 7 bases between. Written as DNA, the CDR3 is TGTGCCAGCCCTCACCCGAACACCGGGGAGCTGTTTTTT. Its protein is CASPHPNTGELFF. The full variable domain, completed using reference TRBV28 and TRBJ2-2, is DVKVTQSSRYLVKRTGEKVFLECVQDMDHENMFWYRQDPGLGLRLIYFSYDVKMKEKGDIPEGYSVSREKKERFSLILESASTNQTSMYLCASPHPNTGELFFGEGSRLTVL.

The CDR3 sequence: CAISYTSTDTQYF. The CDR3 region has the DNA TGTGCCATCAGCTACACTAGCACAGATACGCAGTATTTT. This chain links TRBV10-3 with TRBJ2-3; D remains ambiguous. Trimming left V 6 bases short and J 0 bases short, with 7 bases between. The CDR3 loop spans 13 amino acids. The germline V gene encodes CDR1 ENHRY and CDR2 SYGVKD.

This chain links TRBV10-2 with TRBJ1-3; 10 bases match TRBD1. Trimming at V came to 1 base and at J to 8 bases, leaving 2 bases not matched to a gene. The CDR3 spans 14 residues. Germline lookup yields CDR1 WSHSY and CDR2 SAAADI. As DNA, the CDR3 is TGCGCCAGCAGTGAGTTGGGGACAGGGGACACCATATATTTT. Protein: CASSELGTGDTIYF.

The chain is built from TRBV6-6 and TRBJ2-1; possible D gene TRBD2, 6 bases. CDR1 is MNHNY and CDR2 is SVGAGI in the germline V gene (reference sequence). The germline V and J ends were trimmed by 4 bases and 3 bases, with 16 bases remaining between them. CDR3 length: 16 amino acids. The CDR3 sequence: CASSSSEAGYYNEQFF. As DNA, the CDR3 is TGTGCCAGCAGTTCCAGCGAGGCGGGGTACTACAATGAGCAGTTCTTC.

The chain couples TRBV6-1 to TRBJ1-4, with D possibly being TRBD1 (5 bases). From germline, CDR1 is MNHNS and CDR2 SASEGT. V was cut by 1 base and J by 10 bases, with 7 bases left in between. The CDR3 contains 12 residues. CDR3 bases: TGTGCCAGCAGTGAAGTCACAGGAAAACTGTTTTTT. This codes for CASSEVTGKLFF.

This clone was recorded only once. The chain links TRBV5-4 to TRBJ1-4; 9 nucleotides line up with TRBD1. Germline V gene lookup returns CDR1 SGHNT and CDR2 YYREEE (reference sequence). V lost 3 bases and J lost 8; bases outside the gene matches: 5. The CDR3 is 14 amino acids. CDR3 loop: CASSSGQGREKLFF. The CDR3 bases are TGTGCCAGCAGCTCGGGACAGGGTAGGGAAAAACTGTTTTTT. Using reference TRBV5-4 and TRBJ1-4 for the parts outside the CDR3, the full variable domain is ETGVTQSPTHLIKTRGQQVTLRCSSQSGHNTVSWYQQALGQGPQFIFQYYREEENGRGNFPPRFSGLQFPNYSSELNVNALELDDSALYLCASSSGQGREKLFFGSGTQLSVL.

The DNA of the CDR3 is TGTGCCAGCAGCCCGGGACTAGACACAGATACGCAGTATTTT. Translation: CASSPGLDTDTQYF. The chain employs TRBV7-2 and TRBJ2-3, with TRBD2 matching over 8 bases. The germline V gene has CDR1 SGHTA and CDR2 FQGNSA. After removal of 5 bases from V and 2 bases from J, the junction contained 3 bases not matched to a gene. The CDR3 extends over 14 amino acids.

J is TRBJ1-1 and V is TRBV30, with TRBD1 as a possible D gene (6 bases). The CDR3 spans 13 residues. Germline V gives CDR1 GTSNPN, CDR2 SVGIG (reference sequence). Trimming took off 7 bases at V and 5 bases at J, with 17 bases between the two ends. The CDR3 sequence: CAYRTGTGTEAFF. The DNA of the CDR3 is TGTGCCTACCGAACAGGGACGGGAACTGAAGCTTTCTTT.

This chain uses TRBV12-2 with TRBJ2-7; TRBD2 is taken as the D call from the table, unchecked against the DNA. TRBV12-2 is a recognized pseudogene. The CDR3 is 18 amino acids. The CDR3 is CASRLADNPSGRPYEQYF. As DNA, the CDR3 is TGTGCAAGTCGCTTAGCGGATAACCCTAGCGGGAGGCCCTACGAGCAGTACTTC.

The chain combines TRBV6-6 with TRBJ1-4; 7 nucleotides align to TRBD1. The germline gives CDR1 MNHNY, CDR2 SVGAGI (reference sequence). After removal of 4 bases from V and 4 bases from J, the junction contained 3 bases not matched to a gene. This CDR3 region has 14 residues. The CDR3 region has the DNA TGTGCCAGCAGTTTGGGACAGTATAATGAAAAACTGTTTTTT. It encodes CASSLGQYNEKLFF.

The CDR3 bases are TGTGCCAGCAGTGCCCAACGGAACACTGAAGCTTTCTTT. Translation gives CASSAQRNTEAFF. The gene calls are TRBV2 and TRBJ1-1; D is unclear. The ends were cut back, 4 bases at V and 1 base at J, with 7 bases in the middle. The CDR3 is 13 residues long. From germline, CDR1 is SNHLY and CDR2 FYNNEI.

Comment on this clone: Different DNA sequences within this sample yield the same CDR3. This chain uses TRBV5-1 with TRBJ1-6, with a tentative D call TRBD1 (6 bases). The CDR3 is 14 residues long. V shed 0 bases and J shed 9 bases, with 10 bases lying between them. The germline V gene has CDR1 SGHRS and CDR2 YFSETQ. As DNA, the CDR3 is TGCGCCAGCAGCTTGGAGGGGGGGAGTTCACCCCTCCACTTT. This translates into CASSLEGGSSPLHF.

Points on this clone: In the same sample, other DNA sequences code for this CDR3. The V and J genes are TRBV18 and TRBJ1-4, with D possibly being TRBD1 (5 bases). V was cut by 3 bases and J by 5 bases, with 7 bases left in between. The CDR3 length is 13 residues. The germline V gene has CDR1 KGHSH and CDR2 LQKENI. This chain's CDR3 is CASSPGLNEKLFF. In DNA, the CDR3 is TGTGCCAGCTCACCGGGACTAAATGAAAAACTGTTTTTT.

This chain joins TRBV11-2 and TRBJ2-1, with 7 bases matching TRBD1. Germline V lookup: CDR1 SGHAT, CDR2 FQNNGV. This CDR3 is 17 amino acids long. The J segment lost 4 bases and the V segment lost 1 base, leaving 10 bases of the junction unmatched. CDR3 protein: CASSLGHQGVGYNEQFF. In DNA form, the CDR3 reads TGTGCCAGCAGCTTAGGTCACCAGGGGGTGGGGTACAATGAGCAGTTCTTC.

The chain uses TRBV27 and TRBJ1-6; maybe TRBD1 (5 bases). This CDR3 contains 13 residues. CDR1 MNHEY and CDR2 SMNVEV come from the germline V gene (reference sequence). The ends were cut back, 4 bases at V and 10 bases at J, with 11 bases in the middle. CDR3 sequence reads: CASSWGRGSPLHF. DNA of the CDR3: TGTGCCAGCAGTTGGGGGAGGGGCTCACCCCTCCACTTT.

The chain combines TRBV5-1 with TRBJ2-3, with D perhaps matching TRBD1 (6 bases). CDR1 is SGHRS and CDR2 is YFSETQ in the germline V gene. V was shortened by 4 bases and J by 1 base, with 16 bases between the two germline ends. The CDR3 sequence is 16 residues long. In DNA, the CDR3 is TGCGCCAGCAGCCCAACAGGGAGTTATGGCACAGATACGCAGTATTTT. Translation gives CASSPTGSYGTDTQYF.

The CDR3: CASSLRGNIQYF. The CDR3 DNA reads as TGTGCCAGCAGTTTACGGGGGAACATTCAGTACTTC. The chain has TRBV28 and TRBJ2-4, with D perhaps matching TRBD2 (6 bases). Germline V CDR1 and CDR2: MDHEN, SYDVKM. Trimming took off 2 bases at V and 7 bases at J, with 6 bases between the two ends. CDR3 length: 12 residues. The full variable domain, its missing parts supplied by reference TRBV28 and TRBJ2-4, is DVKVTQSSRYLVKRTGEKVFLECVQDMDHENMFWYRQDPGLGLRLIYFSYDVKMKEKGDIPEGYSVSREKKERFSLILESASTNQTSMYLCASSLRGNIQYFGAGTRLSVL.

This clone was recorded only once. The V gene is TRBV2, the J gene TRBJ2-5, with D unclear. CDR3 length: 13 residues. Germline lookup yields CDR1 SNHLY and CDR2 FYNNEI. Trimming took 7 bases from V and 2 from J, leaving 11 bases between them. The CDR3, as DNA: TGTGCCAGCAAGACCGTTCTACAAGAGACCCAGTACTTC. Residues: CASKTVLQETQYF.